This T cell receptor beta chain originates from a study of blood T cell repertoires in COVID-19. Whole-study context: Italy, Spain and the United States were the sources of the convalescent and acute COVID-19 samples. T cells, B-cell-depleted T cells, or PBMCs supplied cDNA or gDNA.

Trimming removed 0 bases from V and 0 bases from J, with 3 bases in between. Germline V CDR1 and CDR2: SGDLS, YYNGEE. The CDR3 spans 14 residues. In the original processing: Reference gene primer amplification yielded estimated nucleated cell counts. Measured with immunoSEQ multiplex PCR; TCRdb has only the in-frame clones, and not every one. That table furnishes V, J and clone size, whereas the DNA furnished D and trimming. Found here are some 180,000 clones, roughly 84% of them singletons; the top ten hold roughly a sixth. About this clone itself: The same CDR3 is also encoded by other DNA sequences in this sample.

Seattle patient enrollment occurred during active infection, with longitudinal follow-up thereafter. Sequencing used peripheral blood. This chain links TRBV9 with TRBJ2-2, with unresolved D. The clonotype comes from a man between 50 and 59 years old with COVID-19, enrolled during active disease. In DNA form, the CDR3 reads TGTGCCAGCAGCGTAGCAGCGAACACCGGGGAGCTGTTTTTT. Its protein is CASSVAANTGELFF.